This T cell receptor beta chain was sequenced in a study of PD-1 blockade in classical Hodgkin lymphoma. This CDR3 is 16 amino acids long. Germline values: CDR1 MDHEN, CDR2 SYDVKM. With V trimmed by 4 bases and J by 5 bases, 9 bases remained unmatched. Points from the study as a whole: Repertoire differences lack defined causes, possibly disease activity or prior therapy. At baseline, newly diagnosed patients reportedly showed less TCR diversity than healthy donors.

The assay was immunoSEQ multiplex PCR, and TCRdb's table has in-frame clones only and misses some. This sample has about 24,000 clones, with more than 80% found just once. To note about this clone: Its cognate antigen is unknown.

The time point: newly diagnosed, previously untreated cHL patient sample. Investigators isolated CD4+ T cells from thawed PBMCs through magnetic negative selection. Acting as the comparison were PBMCs from newly diagnosed, untreated classical Hodgkin lymphoma. Sequencing input: CD4+ T cells from blood. This TCR came from a human donor with classical Hodgkin lymphoma. J is TRBJ2-2 and V is TRBV28; 8 positions match TRBD2. The CDR3 loop is CASSSQRGSGTGELFF. The CDR3 nucleotides are TGTGCCAGCAGTTCACAGCGGGGGTCGGGGACCGGGGAGCTGTTTTTT.